Shown below are 2 T cell receptor beta chains from a single sample sequenced in a study of cytomegalovirus exposure and HLA in healthy donors. It was with 60 Vbeta and 13 Jbeta primers that the PCR ran. Profiling relied on immunoSEQ multiplex PCR, and the TCRdb table lists in-frame clones only, not all of them. There are about 170,000 clones in the sample; roughly four fifths occur only once, and under 2% lies in the top ten. The sequenced sample was PBMCs. These receptors originate from a woman under 30 in good health and CMV-seronegative.

There are a few counts of this clone. The V gene is TRBV6-4, the J gene TRBJ2-3; TRBD2 matches at 14 bases. Germline V gene lookup returns CDR1 MRHNA and CDR2 SNTAGT. V trimming: 4 bases; J trimming: 4 bases; junction bases outside the gene matches: 4. The CDR3 has 16 amino acids. The CDR3 is CASSATSGGAADTQYF. The CDR3 DNA follows: TGTGCCAGCAGTGCGACTAGCGGGGGGGCTGCAGATACGCAGTATTTT.

The CDR3 reads CSVAVGIEQYF. CDR3 nucleotide sequence: TGCAGCGTTGCTGTGGGCATCGAGCAGTACTTC. The chain is built from TRBV29-1 and TRBJ2-7; D unresolved. This CDR3 comprises 11 residues. Germline V gene data show CDR1 as SQVTM and CDR2 as ANQGSEA. Trimming took 4 bases from V and 6 from J, leaving 10 bases between them.